This TCR beta chain emerged from a study of cytomegalovirus exposure and HLA in healthy donors. General study results and limits: Within a later analysis, the majority of CMV-associated TCR beta chains appeared HLA-restricted. Later analysis identified a missense DCLRE1C variant that was linked to TCR beta V- and J-gene trimming. TCR beta chains associated with HLA were, in a later analysis, more clonally expanded than equally common others. It was approximately 150 TCR beta chains that were listed as cytomegalovirus-associated.

On this clone itself: Its target is unknown.

It was with 60 Vbeta and 13 Jbeta primers that the PCR ran. Profiling relied on immunoSEQ multiplex PCR, and the TCRdb table lists in-frame clones only, not all of them. The table has 60,000 to 75,000 clones, more than 80% seen once. The CDR3 is 17 residues long. V dropped 0 bases and J dropped 1 base, with 18 bases sitting between them. Germline V gene sequence: CDR1 SQVTM, CDR2 ANQGSEA. The V and J genes are TRBV29-1 and TRBJ1-1; tentatively, D is TRBD1 (6 bases). Sequencing was done on a sample of PBMCs. The receptor was isolated from a woman aged 30 to 39 in good health and CMV-seropositive. Here the CDR3 reads CSVEDRGIQGPNTEAFF. The DNA of the CDR3 is TGCAGCGTTGAAGATCGGGGTATACAGGGCCCGAACACTGAAGCTTTCTTT.